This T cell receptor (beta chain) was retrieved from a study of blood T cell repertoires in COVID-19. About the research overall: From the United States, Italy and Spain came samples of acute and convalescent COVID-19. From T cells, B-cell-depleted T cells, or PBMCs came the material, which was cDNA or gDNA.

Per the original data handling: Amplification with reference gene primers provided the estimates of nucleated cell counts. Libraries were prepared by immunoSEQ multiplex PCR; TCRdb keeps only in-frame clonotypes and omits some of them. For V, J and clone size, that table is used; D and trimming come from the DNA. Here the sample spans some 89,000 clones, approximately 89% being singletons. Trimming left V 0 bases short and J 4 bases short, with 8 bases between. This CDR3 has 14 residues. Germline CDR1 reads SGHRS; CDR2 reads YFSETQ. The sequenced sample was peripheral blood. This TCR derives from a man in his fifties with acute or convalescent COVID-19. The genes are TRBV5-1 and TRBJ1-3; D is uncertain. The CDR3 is CASSLEFPGNTIYF. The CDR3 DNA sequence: TGCGCCAGCAGCTTGGAATTTCCGGGAAACACCATATATTTT.